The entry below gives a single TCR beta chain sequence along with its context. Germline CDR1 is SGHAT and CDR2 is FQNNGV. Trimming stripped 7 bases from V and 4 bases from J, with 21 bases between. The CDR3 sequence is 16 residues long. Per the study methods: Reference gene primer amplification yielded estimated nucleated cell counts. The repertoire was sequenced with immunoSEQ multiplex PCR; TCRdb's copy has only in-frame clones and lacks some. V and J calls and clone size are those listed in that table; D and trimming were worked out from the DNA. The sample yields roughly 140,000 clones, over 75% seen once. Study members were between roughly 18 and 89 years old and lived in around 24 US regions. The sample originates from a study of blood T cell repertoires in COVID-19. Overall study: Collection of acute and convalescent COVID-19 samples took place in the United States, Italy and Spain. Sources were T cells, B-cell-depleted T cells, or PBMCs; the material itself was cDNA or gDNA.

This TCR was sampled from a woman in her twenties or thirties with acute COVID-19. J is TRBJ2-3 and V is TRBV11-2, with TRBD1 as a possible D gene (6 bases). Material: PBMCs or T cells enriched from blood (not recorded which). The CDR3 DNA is TGTGCCAGCACCTTTAGGGGCGGATCAGGGGCAGATACGCAGTATTTT. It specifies CASTFRGGSGADTQYF.